This T cell receptor (beta chain) is from a study of CD8+ T cells in alopecia areata. Extracted from the samples, RNA was reverse transcribed into cDNA to serve as the sequencing template. Method: immunoSEQ multiplex PCR; TCRdb's copy keeps in-frame clones and lacks some. This sample has 200,000 to 250,000 clones, with more than 30% found just once. In germline, CDR1 is MNHNS, CDR2 SASEGT. Trimming removed 2 bases from V and 12 bases from J; junction bases left unmatched: 12. CDR3 size: 15 residues. Findings and caveats of the study: Normal scalp had lower clonality than lesional scalp, with alopecia totalis/universalis lesions showing this most strongly. Scalp clonality and expanded CD8+ clones among the top 100 fell significantly with tofacitinib. While patients received tofacitinib, many expanded lesional clones remained present in scalp and blood.

This clone was seen only a few times. Its antigen is not identified. Treatment meaning: oral pan-JAK inhibitor, 5-10 mg twice daily. PBMCs provided sorted CD4+ and CD8+ T cells. The sample here was CD4+ T cells sorted from blood, taken between weeks 30 and 35, from a patient treated with tofacitinib. V usage is TRBV6-1 and J usage is TRBJ2-1; 8 nucleotides align to TRBD2. The sequence derives from a human donor with alopecia areata. In DNA form, the CDR3 reads TGTGCCAGCAGTGAAAGTGGGACTAGACCATTAGTGCAGTTCTTC. Translated, it gives CASSESGTRPLVQFF.